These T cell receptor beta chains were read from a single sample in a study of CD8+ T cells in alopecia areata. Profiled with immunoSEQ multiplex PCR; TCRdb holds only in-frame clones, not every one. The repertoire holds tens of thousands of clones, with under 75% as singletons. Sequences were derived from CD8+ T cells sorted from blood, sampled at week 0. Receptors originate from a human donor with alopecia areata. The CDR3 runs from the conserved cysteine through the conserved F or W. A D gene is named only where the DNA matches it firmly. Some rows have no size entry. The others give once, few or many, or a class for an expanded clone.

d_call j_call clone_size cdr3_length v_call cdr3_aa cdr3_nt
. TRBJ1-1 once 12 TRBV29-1 CSARWQNTEAFF TGCAGCGCTAGGTGGCAGAACACTGAAGCTTTCTTT
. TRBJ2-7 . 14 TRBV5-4 CASSLVTSSYEQYF TGTGCCAGCAGCTTGGTCACTAGTTCCTACGAGCAGTACTTC
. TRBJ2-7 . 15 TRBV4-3 CASSQDRGGHYEQYF TGCGCCAGCAGCCAAGATCGCGGAGGCCACTACGAGCAGTACTTC
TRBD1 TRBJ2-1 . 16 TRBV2 CASRDRGQGSYNEQFF TGTGCCAGCAGGGACAGGGGGCAGGGCTCCTACAATGAGCAGTTCTTC
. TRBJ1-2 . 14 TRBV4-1 CASSQDSGTPGYTF TGCGCCAGCAGCCAAGATTCTGGGACCCCCGGCTACACCTTC
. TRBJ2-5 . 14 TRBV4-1 CASSQGDPQETQYF TGCGCCAGCAGCCAAGGGGACCCCCAAGAGACCCAGTACTTC
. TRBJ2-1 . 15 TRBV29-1 CSVDEKGRRANEQFF TGCAGCGTTGATGAGAAGGGACGGAGGGCCAATGAGCAGTTCTTC
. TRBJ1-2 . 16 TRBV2 CASSESRDPGGYGYTF TGTGCCAGCAGTGAATCGCGGGACCCTGGGGGATACGGCTACACCTTC
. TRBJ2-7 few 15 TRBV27 CATQFGTGSSYEQYF TGTGCCACCCAGTTTGGTACAGGGAGCTCCTACGAGCAGTACTTC
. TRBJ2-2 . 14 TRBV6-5 CASSWGANTGELFF TGTGCCAGCAGTTGGGGGGCGAACACCGGGGAGCTGTTTTTT
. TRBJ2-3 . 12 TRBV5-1 CASSLSTDTQYF TGCGCCAGCAGCTTATCCACAGATACGCAGTATTTT
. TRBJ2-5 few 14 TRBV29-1 CSVTPQGIIGNQYF TGCAGCGTCACCCCGCAGGGAATTATAGGTAACCAGTACTTC
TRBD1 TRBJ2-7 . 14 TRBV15 CATGRDRGPYEQYF TGTGCCACAGGCAGGGACAGGGGGCCCTACGAGCAGTACTTC
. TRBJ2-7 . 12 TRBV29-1 CSVEVGSYEQYF TGCAGCGTTGAGGTGGGCTCCTACGAGCAGTACTTC
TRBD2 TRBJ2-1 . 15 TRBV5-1 CASGQAGGDGYEQFF TGCGCCAGCGGTCAAGCGGGAGGGGATGGATATGAGCAGTTCTTC
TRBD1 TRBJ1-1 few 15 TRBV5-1 CASSYGTGGRTEAFF TGCGCCAGCAGCTATGGGACAGGGGGCCGCACTGAAGCTTTCTTT
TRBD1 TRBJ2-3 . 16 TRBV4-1 CASSQVQGARTDTQYF TGCGCCAGCAGCCAAGTTCAGGGGGCCCGCACAGATACGCAGTATTTT
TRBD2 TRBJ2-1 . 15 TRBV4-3 CASSQVVLADNEQFF TGCGCCAGCAGCCAAGTCGTACTAGCGGACAATGAGCAGTTCTTC
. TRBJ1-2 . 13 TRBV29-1 CSVARAENYGYTF TGCAGCGTTGCCAGGGCGGAAAACTATGGCTACACCTTC
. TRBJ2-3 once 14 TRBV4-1 CASSLPPSPDTQYF TGCGCCAGCAGCTTACCACCCTCTCCAGATACGCAGTATTTT
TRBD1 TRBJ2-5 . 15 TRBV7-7 CASSLTGTGVETQYF TGTGCCAGCAGCTTAACCGGGACAGGGGTAGAGACCCAGTACTTC
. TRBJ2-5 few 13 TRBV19 CASSIRNQETQYF TGTGCCAGTAGTATACGGAACCAAGAGACCCAGTACTTC